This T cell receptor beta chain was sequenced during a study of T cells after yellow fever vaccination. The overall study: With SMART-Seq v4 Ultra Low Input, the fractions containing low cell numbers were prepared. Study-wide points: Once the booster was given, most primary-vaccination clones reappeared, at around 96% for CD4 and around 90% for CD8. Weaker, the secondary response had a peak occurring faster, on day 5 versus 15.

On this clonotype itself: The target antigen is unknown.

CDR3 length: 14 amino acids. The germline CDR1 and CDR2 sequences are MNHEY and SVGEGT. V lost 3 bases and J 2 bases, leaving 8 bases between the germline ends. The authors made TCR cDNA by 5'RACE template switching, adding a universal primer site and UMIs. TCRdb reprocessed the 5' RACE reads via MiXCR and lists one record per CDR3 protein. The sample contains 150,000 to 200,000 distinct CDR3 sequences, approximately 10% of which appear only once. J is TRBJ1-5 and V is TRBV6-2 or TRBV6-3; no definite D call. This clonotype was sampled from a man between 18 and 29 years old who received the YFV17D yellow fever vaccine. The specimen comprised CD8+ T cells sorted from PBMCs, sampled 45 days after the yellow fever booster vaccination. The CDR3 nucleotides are TGTGCCAGCAGTTATTGGACGGGCAATCAGCCCCAGCATTTT. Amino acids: CASSYWTGNQPQHF.